This T cell receptor (beta chain) was captured in a study of blood T cell repertoires in COVID-19. Study in general: Acute and convalescent COVID-19 specimens originated in the United States, Italy and Spain. From T cells, B-cell-depleted T cells, or PBMCs came the material, which was cDNA or gDNA.

V gave up 3 bases and J gave up 12 bases, with 20 bases separating them. Germline V gene lookup returns CDR1 LNHDA and CDR2 SQIVND (reference sequence). The CDR3 sequence is 14 residues long. In its sample, this clone was seen a few times. The assay was immunoSEQ multiplex PCR, and TCRdb's table has in-frame clones only and misses some. The profile shows about 270,000 clones, roughly 85% of them singletons. The sample taken for sequencing was peripheral blood. This receptor was identified in a woman under 30 with acute or convalescent COVID-19. The gene calls are TRBV19 and TRBJ1-1; tentative D call: TRBD1 (6 bases). CDR3 in DNA: TGTGCCAGTAGTATCGGGCAGGGGCCCGTTATTACTTTCTTT. Its translation: CASSIGQGPVITFF.